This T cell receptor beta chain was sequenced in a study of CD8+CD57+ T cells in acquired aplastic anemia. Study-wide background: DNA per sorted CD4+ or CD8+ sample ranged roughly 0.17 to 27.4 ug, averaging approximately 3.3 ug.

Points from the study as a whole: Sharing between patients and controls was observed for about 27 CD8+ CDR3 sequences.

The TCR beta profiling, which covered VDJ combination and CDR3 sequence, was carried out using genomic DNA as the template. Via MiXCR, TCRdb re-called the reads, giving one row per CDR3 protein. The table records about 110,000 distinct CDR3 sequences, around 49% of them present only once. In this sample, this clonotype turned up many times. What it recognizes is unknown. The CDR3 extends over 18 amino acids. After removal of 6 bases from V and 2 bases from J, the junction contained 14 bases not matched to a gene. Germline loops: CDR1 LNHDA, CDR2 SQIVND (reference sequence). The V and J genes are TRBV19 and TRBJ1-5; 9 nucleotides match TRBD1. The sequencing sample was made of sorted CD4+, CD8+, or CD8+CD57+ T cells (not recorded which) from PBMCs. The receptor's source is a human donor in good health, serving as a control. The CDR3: CASSTGQGVGMRNQPQHF. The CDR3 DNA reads TGTGCCAGTAGCACGGGACAGGGCGTCGGTATGCGCAATCAGCCCCAGCATTTT. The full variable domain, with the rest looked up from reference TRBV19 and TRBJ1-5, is DGGITQSPKYLFRKEGQNVTLSCEQNLNHDAMYWYRQDPGQGLRLIYYSQIVNDFQKGDIAEGYSVSREKKESFPLTVTSAQKNPTAFYLCASSTGQGVGMRNQPQHFGDGTRLSIL.